This entry is about one T cell receptor beta chain. The CDR3 is made up of 15 amino acids. Germline loops: CDR1 SGHAT, CDR2 FQNNGV. V lost 5 bases and J lost 4; bases outside the gene matches: 8. The sample belongs to a study of blood T cell repertoires in COVID-19. In the study overall: Spain, Italy and the United States supplied samples that represented acute and convalescent COVID-19. PBMCs, B-cell-depleted T cells, or T cells were the source of the cDNA or gDNA that made up the material.

Original data processing: Reference gene primer amplification yielded estimated nucleated cell counts. TCRdb keeps only in-frame clones here, not all; method: immunoSEQ multiplex PCR. The V and J calls and clone size are taken from that table; D and trimming were inferred from the DNA. The sample yields roughly 100,000 clones, roughly four fifths seen once. This clonotype originated in a woman at least 80 years old with acute or convalescent COVID-19. V is TRBV11-2 and J is TRBJ1-3; TRBD1 matches at 7 bases. Sequenced input: peripheral blood. The DNA for the CDR3 is TGTGCCAGCAGCCAGGCACGGGGACAGGGAAACACCATATATTTT. As protein: CASSQARGQGNTIYF. The whole variable domain, remainder taken from reference TRBV11-2 and TRBJ1-3, is EAGVAQSPRYKIIEKRQSVAFWCNPISGHATLYWYQQILGQGPKLLIQFQNNGVVDDSQLPKDRFSAERLKGVDSTLKIQPAKLEDSAVYLCASSQARGQGNTIYFGEGSWLTVV.